This passage covers 29 T cell receptor beta chains from one sample sequenced in a study of blood T cell repertoires in COVID-19. Clones were read by immunoSEQ multiplex PCR, and TCRdb kept only the in-frame ones, dropping some. Of fewer than 200,000 clones listed, about nine tenths are singletons. Specimen: peripheral blood. All receptors derive from a man aged 55 to 69 with acute or convalescent COVID-19.

The chain joins TRBV7-3 to TRBJ2-3; D possibly corresponds to TRBD2 (6 bases). CDR1 SGHTA and CDR2 FQGTGA come from the germline V gene. V was trimmed by 2 bases and J by 6 bases, leaving 12 bases between them. This CDR3 spans 14 amino acids. CDR3 protein: CASSLRGGDDTQYF. CDR3 DNA sequence: TGTGCCAGCAGCTTACGGGGAGGAGACGATACGCAGTATTTT.

V gene TRBV6-6 combines with J gene TRBJ1-1, with 9 bases that match TRBD1. CDR1 and CDR2 from the germline V gene are MNHNY and SVGAGI (reference sequence). CDR3 length: 16 residues. V shed 2 bases, J shed 3 bases, and the junction held 7 bases outside the gene matches. The CDR3 region is CASSYIYRDRDTEAFF. For the CDR3, the DNA is TGTGCCAGCAGTTACATATACCGGGACAGGGACACTGAAGCTTTCTTT.

This chain uses TRBV2 with TRBJ2-3, with TRBD2 matching 11 bases. The CDR3 totals 16 residues. The germline CDR1 and CDR2 sequences are SNHLY and FYNNEI. V trimming: 6 bases; J trimming: 2 bases; junction bases outside the gene matches: 7. In DNA form, the CDR3 reads TGTGCCAGCAGCCTTCCACTAGCGGGGGCCACAGATACGCAGTATTTT. It translates to CASSLPLAGATDTQYF.

The chain employs TRBV9 and TRBJ1-3; unclear D gene. Deletions cut 0 bases from V and 2 bases from J, with 6 bases between. Germline CDR1 reads SGDLS; CDR2 reads YYNGEE. The CDR3 runs 14 residues. The CDR3, as DNA: TGTGCCAGCAGCGTAGATCGTCCTGGAAACACCATATATTTT. Translating gives CASSVDRPGNTIYF.

The V and J genes are TRBV30 and TRBJ2-5; 8 bases are a match to TRBD1. Germline CDR1 GTSNPN, CDR2 SVGIG (reference sequence). Germline trimming cut 5 bases from V and 5 bases from J; bases unmatched to any gene: 4. The CDR3 length is 12 residues. The CDR3, as DNA: TGTGCCTGGGGACAGGGTCTCGAGACCCAGTACTTC. Amino acid sequence: CAWGQGLETQYF.

This chain connects TRBV6-5 to TRBJ1-4; D remains unclear. CDR1 and CDR2 (germline): MNHEY, SVGAGI. Deletions cut 6 bases from V and 6 bases from J, with 14 bases between. This CDR3 contains 14 residues. As DNA, the CDR3 is TGTGCCAGCAGGACTGAGGGTTATGATGAAAAACTGTTTTTT. It codes for CASRTEGYDEKLFF.

With respect to this clone: The sample carries other DNA sequences with the same CDR3. The gene calls are TRBV9 and TRBJ2-5, with D maybe TRBD2 (5 bases). Germline V lookup: CDR1 SGDLS, CDR2 YYNGEE. CDR3 length equals 14 residues. Trimming removed 0 bases at V and 2 bases at J, with 8 bases between. Here the CDR3 DNA reads TGTGCCAGCAGCGTAGGCCCGGGACAAGAGACCCAGTACTTC. As protein: CASSVGPGQETQYF.

Here the CDR3 DNA reads TGCGCCAGCAGCTTGGCAGGGGGCGCGAACACTGAAGCTTTCTTT. This sequence encodes CASSLAGGANTEAFF. V usage is TRBV5-1 and J usage is TRBJ1-1, with 8 bases that match TRBD1. The CDR3 covers 15 residues. V was pared by 0 bases and J by 1 base, with 2 bases of the junction left unmatched. In germline, CDR1 is SGHRS, CDR2 YFSETQ.

The genes are TRBV15 and TRBJ1-1, with D tentatively TRBD1 (6 bases). V dropped 0 bases and J dropped 3 bases, with 8 bases sitting between them. This CDR3 comprises 14 residues. Per germline, CDR1 LNHNV and CDR2 YYDKDF (reference sequence). This CDR3 is CATSRDRGYTEAFF. The CDR3, as DNA: TGTGCCACCAGCAGAGACAGGGGATACACTGAAGCTTTCTTT.

The chain joins TRBV7-9 to TRBJ1-4, with 8 bases identical to TRBD1. This CDR3 is built from 14 residues. With 5 bases clipped from V and 8 bases from J, the junction kept 7 bases outside the gene matches. CDR1 is SEHNR and CDR2 is FQNEAQ in the germline V gene (reference sequence). The CDR3 here is CASSIRTGNEKLFF. CDR3 nucleotide sequence: TGTGCCAGCAGCATCAGGACAGGGAACGAAAAACTGTTTTTT.

The chain recombines TRBV15 with TRBJ2-7, with 9 bases matching TRBD2. This CDR3 spans 14 amino acids. Germline assignment: CDR1 LNHNV and CDR2 YYDKDF (reference sequence). V shed 6 bases and J 6 bases; nucleotides not matched to a gene: 9. CDR3 nucleotides: TGTGCCACCAGGCCTAGCGGGGCCCTTTCCGAGCAGTACGTC. This codes for CATRPSGALSEQYV.

The J gene is TRBJ1-1, the V gene TRBV25-1, with 9 positions matching TRBD1. Trimming at V came to 3 bases and at J to 4 bases, leaving 6 bases not matched to a gene. This CDR3 spans 15 amino acids. Germline CDR1 MGHDK, CDR2 SYGVNS. The CDR3 loop is CASSDQDRGGTEAFF. The CDR3 region has the DNA TGTGCCAGCAGTGATCAAGACAGGGGGGGCACTGAAGCTTTCTTT. The whole variable domain, filled in from reference TRBV25-1 and TRBJ1-1, reads EADIYQTPRYLVIGTGKKITLECSQTMGHDKMYWYQQDPGMELHLIHYSYGVNSTEKGDLSSESTVSRIRTEHFPLTLESARPSHTSQYLCASSDQDRGGTEAFFGQGTRLTVV.

CDR3 DNA sequence: TGTGCCAGCAGCGACGGACTAGGTGGCTACGAGCAGTACTTC. This translates into CASSDGLGGYEQYF. The chain couples TRBV9 to TRBJ2-7, with 7 nucleotides matching TRBD2. CDR3 size: 14 residues. Germline V gene lookup returns CDR1 SGDLS and CDR2 YYNGEE. The junction had 6 bases not matched to a gene; V was cut back by 3 bases and J by 3 bases.

Here the CDR3 DNA reads TGTGCCAGTAGTATAAAGGGGGCCCCCAACTATGGCTACACCTTC. Translating it yields CASSIKGAPNYGYTF. J is TRBJ1-2 and V is TRBV19; 7 bases match TRBD1. Germline V gene data show CDR1 as LNHDA and CDR2 as SQIVND (reference sequence). V shed 2 bases, J shed 2 bases, and the junction held 5 bases outside the gene matches. This CDR3 has 15 amino acids.

This clone appeared a single time. The gene calls are TRBV19 and TRBJ1-6; 8 bases fit TRBD1. There are 14 residues in the CDR3. The V gene end was trimmed by 4 bases and the J gene end by 5 bases; junction bases not matched to a gene: 1. The V gene's germline CDR1 is LNHDA and CDR2 SQIVND (reference sequence). The CDR3 spells CASSRDRNNSPLHF. In DNA, the CDR3 is TGTGCCAGTAGTAGGGACAGGAATAATTCACCCCTCCACTTT.

This chain uses TRBV6-2 or TRBV6-3 with TRBJ2-1; no definite D call. The CDR3 covers 14 residues. V lost 0 bases and J lost 8, with 11 bases in between. Germline CDR1 is MNHEY and CDR2 is SVGEGT. In DNA, the CDR3 is TGTGCCAGCAGTTACTCTGGTAGTCCGCATGAGCAGTTCTTC. Protein: CASSYSGSPHEQFF.

The chain uses TRBV5-4 and TRBJ1-6; a possible D gene is TRBD1 (6 bases). V lost 0 bases, J lost 7 bases, and 11 bases lay in between. Germline assignment: CDR1 SGHNT and CDR2 YYREEE (reference sequence). This CDR3 is 15 amino acids long. The DNA for the CDR3 is TGTGCCAGCAGCTTGGATTTCCAGGGGAATTCACCCCTCCACTTT. Translating gives CASSLDFQGNSPLHF.

The chain joins TRBV6-5 to TRBJ1-2; 7 bases map to TRBD1. The CDR3 has 13 residues. V was clipped by 6 bases and J by 2 bases; unmatched bases: 3. Looked up from germline, CDR1 is MNHEY and CDR2 is SVGAGI. CDR3 amino acids: CASREGQNYGYTF. CDR3 DNA: TGTGCCAGCAGGGAGGGACAGAACTATGGCTACACCTTC.

V and J are TRBV5-1 and TRBJ1-2; D is possibly TRBD1 (6 bases). Between the trimmed V and J ends, which lost 2 bases and 5 bases, there was a span of 10 bases. In germline, CDR1 is SGHRS, CDR2 YFSETQ. The CDR3 loop spans 13 amino acids. The chain's CDR3 is CASSFGGLYGYTF. CDR3 nucleotides: TGCGCCAGCAGCTTCGGGGGGCTGTATGGCTACACCTTC.

The chain employs TRBV7-9 and TRBJ1-6; D is perhaps TRBD1 (5 bases). Germline V gene lookup returns CDR1 SEHNR and CDR2 FQNEAQ (reference sequence). V was cut by 4 bases and J by 5 bases, with 18 bases left in between. The CDR3 is made up of 17 amino acids. CDR3 DNA sequence: TGTGCCAGCAGCTGGGATAATCAGGGTGGGGATAATTCACCCCTCCACTTT. Protein: CASSWDNQGGDNSPLHF.

The chain combines TRBV5-1 with TRBJ2-1; TRBD1 might be the D (6 bases). The CDR3 is made up of 15 amino acids. Germline CDR1 reads SGHRS; CDR2 reads YFSETQ. V gave up 5 bases and J gave up 6 bases, with 18 bases separating them. The CDR3 DNA is TGCGCCAGCAGACCCTTGCCAGGGGCGATCAATGAGCAGTTCTTC. Translation: CASRPLPGAINEQFF.

This sequence joins TRBV2 and TRBJ1-5; a weak D match, TRBD1 (5 bases). The CDR3 has 13 residues. The V and J ends lost 7 bases and 7 bases respectively, with 14 bases between them. Germline assignment: CDR1 SNHLY and CDR2 FYNNEI. This CDR3 reads CASIAGGEQPQHF. The CDR3 DNA follows: TGTGCCAGCATTGCGGGGGGTGAACAGCCCCAGCATTTT.

This chain links TRBV9 with TRBJ2-2, with 9 bases aligning to TRBD2. Germline CDR1 is SGDLS and CDR2 is YYNGEE. V dropped 4 bases and J dropped 4; count of bases not matched to a gene: 11. The CDR3 length is 17 residues. The CDR3 loop is CASSPEEAGGFTGELFF. CDR3 nucleotide sequence: TGTGCCAGCAGCCCTGAGGAAGCGGGGGGTTTCACCGGGGAGCTGTTTTTT.

The chain links TRBV3-1 (or the pseudogene TRBV3-2) to TRBJ1-1, with a possible D match to TRBD1 (5 bases). CDR3 length: 13 residues. The germline V gene encodes CDR1 LGHDT and CDR2 YNNKEL (reference sequence). V gave up 5 bases and J gave up 4 bases, with 11 bases separating them. The CDR3 nucleotides read TGTGCCAGCAGCTTACGGGACTCCACTGAAGCTTTCTTT. Translation: CASSLRDSTEAFF.

This clone appeared once. This chain connects TRBV4-1 to TRBJ2-3; 7 bases line up with TRBD2. Losses at the gene ends were 4 bases for V and 5 bases for J; bases not matched to a gene: 12. CDR3 length equals 16 residues. CDR1 and CDR2 from the germline V gene are MGHRA and YSYEKL. The CDR3 DNA is TGCGCCAGCAGCCCTGAGGGAAGACTAGCAGGAGATACGCAGTATTTT. It yields the protein CASSPEGRLAGDTQYF.

The rearrangement links TRBV29-1 to TRBJ2-7, with D maybe TRBD1 (6 bases). This CDR3 is built from 12 residues. CDR1 is SQVTM, CDR2 ANQGSEA, per germline. The V and J ends lost 4 bases and 4 bases respectively, with 11 bases between them. The CDR3 protein is CSVVSGTYEQYF. The CDR3 DNA reads as TGCAGCGTTGTTTCAGGGACATACGAGCAGTACTTC.

This clone was counted once. CDR3 sequence (DNA): TGTGCCAGCCGCTGGACGGGGGACAATGAGCAGTTCTTC. As protein: CASRWTGDNEQFF. The chain links TRBV11-2 to TRBJ2-1, with D possibly TRBD2 on 6 matching bases. Germline-derived CDR1 and CDR2 are SGHAT and FQNNGV. V was cut by 8 bases and J by 5 bases, with 13 bases left in between. There are 13 residues in the CDR3.

The chain couples TRBV24-1 to TRBJ2-2; TRBD2 is a possible D gene (5 bases). CDR1 and CDR2 (germline): KGHDR, SFDVKD. V lost 1 base to trimming and J lost 0 bases, with 14 bases between them. This CDR3 has 18 amino acids. The CDR3 nucleotides are TGTGCCACCAGTGATTTCGGGGTAGGCTACCCGAACACCGGGGAGCTGTTTTTT. It is translated as CATSDFGVGYPNTGELFF.

This chain connects TRBV11-2 to TRBJ2-3, with 9 bases that match TRBD1. The CDR3 extends over 17 amino acids. Trimming at V came to 3 bases and at J to 3 bases, leaving 10 bases not matched to a gene. CDR1 and CDR2 (germline): SGHAT, FQNNGV. CDR3 loop: CASSFRQGGSRTDTQYF. DNA for the CDR3: TGTGCCAGCAGCTTCCGACAGGGGGGCAGCAGGACAGATACGCAGTATTTT. Based on the CDR3 plus reference TRBV11-2 and TRBJ2-3, the full variable domain is EAGVAQSPRYKIIEKRQSVAFWCNPISGHATLYWYQQILGQGPKLLIQFQNNGVVDDSQLPKDRFSAERLKGVDSTLKIQPAKLEDSAVYLCASSFRQGGSRTDTQYFGPGTRLTVL.